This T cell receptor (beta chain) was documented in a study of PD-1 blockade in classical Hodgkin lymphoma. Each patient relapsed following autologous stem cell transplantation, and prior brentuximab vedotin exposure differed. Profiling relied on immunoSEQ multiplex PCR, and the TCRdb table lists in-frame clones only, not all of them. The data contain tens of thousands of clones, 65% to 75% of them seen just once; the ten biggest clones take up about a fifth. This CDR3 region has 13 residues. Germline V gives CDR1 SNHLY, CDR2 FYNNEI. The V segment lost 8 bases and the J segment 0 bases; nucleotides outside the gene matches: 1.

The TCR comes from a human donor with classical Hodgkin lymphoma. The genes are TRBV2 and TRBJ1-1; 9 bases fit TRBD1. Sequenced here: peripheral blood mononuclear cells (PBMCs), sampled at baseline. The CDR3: CASYRGLNTEAFF. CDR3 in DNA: TGTGCCAGCTACAGGGGGCTGAACACTGAAGCTTTCTTT. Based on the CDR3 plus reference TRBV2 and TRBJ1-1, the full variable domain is EPEVTQTPSHQVTQMGQEVILRCVPISNHLYFYWYRQILGQKVEFLVSFYNNEISEKSEIFDDQFSVERPDGSNFTLKIRSTKLEDSAMYFCASYRGLNTEAFFGQGTRLTVV.